The 7 T cell receptor beta chains below were found in one sample sequenced in a study of T-cell reconstitution after alpha-beta-depleted transplantation in children. Preparation of the TCRbeta library involved a method that used unique molecular identifiers. TCRdb reanalysed the PCR reads using MiXCR and keeps one entry per CDR3 protein. The table records about 460,000 distinct CDR3 sequences, under 12% of them present only once. The sample here was PBMCs, taken before TCRalphabeta/CD19-depleted stem cell transplant. These receptors all come from a child aged 2 to 10 with inherited bone marrow failure, due to receive a stem cell transplant.

In its sample, this clonotype was seen many times. The rearrangement joins TRBV21-1 to TRBJ2-3; the D call TRBD1 from the table was never checked on the DNA. TRBV21-1 is a listed pseudogene. The CDR3 contains 23 residues. CDR3 DNA: TGTGCCAGCAGCTCCCCAAGAGTCGGGGCGCCGGGACAGGGATTCCCTAGCACAGATACGCAGTATTTT. Translating it yields CASSSPRVGAPGQGFPSTDTQYF.

This clonotype came up many times. This chain joins TRBV5-1 and TRBJ2-3; D tentatively fits TRBD1 or TRBD2 (6 bases each). The CDR3 is 17 amino acids. V dropped 4 bases and J dropped 6 bases, with 24 bases sitting between them. Germline CDR1 is SGHRS and CDR2 is YFSETQ. Here the CDR3 reads CASSRGNRGGSPDTQYF. As DNA, the CDR3 is TGCGCCAGCAGCAGGGGGAATCGGGGAGGATCGCCCGATACGCAGTATTTT.

Many counts were recorded for this clonotype. The chain uses TRBV4-3 and TRBJ2-5; 9 nucleotides line up with TRBD2. CDR1 and CDR2 (germline): LGHNA, YSLEER. The junction had 10 bases not matched to a gene; V was cut back by 3 bases and J by 5 bases. The CDR3 totals 16 residues. The chain's CDR3 is CASSQETGLAWETQYF. CDR3 in DNA: TGCGCCAGCAGCCAGGAAACCGGACTAGCGTGGGAGACCCAGTACTTC.

This clonotype has at least ten counts. This chain links TRBV5-1 with TRBJ2-5, with no clear D. The CDR3 sequence is 12 residues long. The V end was cut by 0 bases, the J end by 3 bases, with 3 bases between. Germline CDR1 and CDR2: SGHRS and YFSETQ. The CDR3 region has the DNA TGCGCCAGCAGCTTGGAAGAAGAGACCCAGTACTTC. It encodes CASSLEEETQYF.

The chain links TRBV19 to TRBJ2-1, with TRBD2 matching over 7 bases. V dropped 3 bases and J dropped 0; count of bases not matched to a gene: 5. The CDR3 consists of 16 residues. Germline CDR1 is LNHDA and CDR2 is SQIVND (reference sequence). The CDR3 here is CASSILLASSYNEQFF. The CDR3, as DNA: TGTGCCAGTAGTATCCTACTAGCGAGCTCCTACAATGAGCAGTTCTTC.

As concerns this clonotype: A much more abundant neighbour one base away suggests this may be a read error. V and J are TRBV27 and TRBJ2-7, with TRBD1 matching 9 bases. The CDR3 is made up of 14 amino acids. Looked up from germline, CDR1 is MNHEY and CDR2 is SMNVEV (reference sequence). The ends lost 6 bases at V and 5 bases at J; junction bases unmatched: 8. Here the CDR3 reads CASRTGQGRNEQYF. CDR3 nucleotide sequence: TGTGCCAGCAGAACCGGACAGGGGAGAAACGAGCAGTACTTC.

Many counts were recorded for this clonotype. The rearrangement joins TRBV20-1 to TRBJ1-6, with D maybe TRBD1 (6 bases). V lost 0 bases and J 5 bases, leaving 11 bases between the germline ends. This CDR3 spans 15 amino acids. From germline, CDR1 is DFQATT and CDR2 SNEGSKA (reference sequence). This CDR3 reads CSARDRGLNNSPLHF. As DNA, the CDR3 is TGCAGTGCTAGAGACCGGGGGCTGAATAATTCACCCCTCCACTTT.